A selection of T cell receptor beta chains follows, all from one sample in a study of shared clonotypes between healthy human individuals. Using immunoSEQ multiplex PCR, the repertoire was profiled, and TCRdb retains in-frame clones only, with some absent. The top ten hold about 0.94% of the sample, which has around 1,100,000 clones, approximately 80% seen once. The sequencing input was memory CD4+ T cells from PBMCs. These receptor sequences come from a man aged 18 to 30 in good health. Some clones in this sample may be carry-over from other donors' samples. The CDR3 runs from the conserved cysteine through the conserved F or W. A D gene is named only where the DNA matches it firmly. Not every row has a clone size; where given, it reads once, few, many or a size class.

V,D,J,size,DNA,CDR3
TRBV5-4,NA,TRBJ2-3,NA,TGTGCCAGCAGCTGGGGGTTGGAGCCGGATACGCAGTATTTT,CASSWGLEPDTQYF
TRBV25-1,NA,TRBJ1-2,NA,TGTGCCAGCTTCAGGACGGATAATGGCTACACCTTC,CASFRTDNGYTF
TRBV7-2,NA,TRBJ1-1,NA,TGTGCCAGCAGCTTTGAGGTCCTGAACACTGAAGCTTTCTTT,CASSFEVLNTEAFF
TRBV20-1,NA,TRBJ2-7,once,TGCAGTGCTAGGCGGGTCTACGAGCAGTACTTC,CSARRVYEQYF
TRBV20-1,NA,TRBJ2-1,NA,TGCAGTGCTAGTGGAGGGGGTGAGCAGTTCTTC,CSASGGGEQFF
TRBV18,TRBD1,TRBJ2-5,NA,TGTGCCAGCTCCCTTAGACAGGGAATTCAAGAGACCCAGTACTTC,CASSLRQGIQETQYF
TRBV15,NA,TRBJ1-5,NA,TGTGCCACCAGCAGTTTAGGAGGGACAAGCAATCAGCCCCAGCATTTT,CATSSLGGTSNQPQHF
TRBV4-2,NA,TRBJ2-2,NA,TGTGCCAGCAGCCAAGTAGGCGATAAGGGCGGGGAGCTGTTTTTT,CASSQVGDKGGELFF
TRBV30,NA,TRBJ2-2,once,TGTGCCGGGGGGGGGCAGACCAACACCGGGGAGCTGTTTTTT,CAGGGQTNTGELFF
TRBV18,NA,TRBJ2-5,NA,TGTGCCAGCTCACGCACCGAGGGCTTAGAGACCCAGTACTTC,CASSRTEGLETQYF
TRBV10-3,TRBD1,TRBJ2-7,NA,TGTGCCATCAGTGAGGGACAGGGGAAGTACTTC,CAISEGQGKYF
TRBV18,NA,TRBJ1-4,NA,TGTGCCAGCTCACCAGGCTCGGGAAATGAGGAAAAACTGTTTTTT,CASSPGSGNEEKLFF
TRBV5-1,TRBD1,TRBJ1-2,NA,TGCGCCAGCAGCTTCGGACAGGGCGATGGCTACACCTTC,CASSFGQGDGYTF
TRBV6-5,TRBD1,TRBJ1-5,NA,TGTGCCAGCAGTTCCACAGGGGGCCTTGGTCAGCCCCAGCATTTT,CASSSTGGLGQPQHF
TRBV7-3,NA,TRBJ1-5,NA,TGTGCCAGCAGCCTCGGATTAGGTCAGCCCCAGCATTTT,CASSLGLGQPQHF
TRBV7-3,NA,TRBJ2-7,NA,TGTGCCAGCAGCTTAAATCGGTTGTCCGAGCAGTACTTC,CASSLNRLSEQYF
TRBV5-4,TRBD1,TRBJ1-1,NA,TGTGCCAGCAGCTTCGGGACAGGGGGCACTGAGGCTTTCTTT,CASSFGTGGTEAFF
TRBV5-6,NA,TRBJ1-4,few,TGTGCCAGCAGCCCATGGGGTGAAAAACTGTTTTTT,CASSPWGEKLFF
TRBV4-3,TRBD2,TRBJ2-1,NA,TGCGCCAGCAGCCAAGCTCTGGGGGGGACTAGCGGCTACAATGAGCAGTTCTTC,CASSQALGGTSGYNEQFF
TRBV6-1,TRBD2,TRBJ2-2,NA,TGTGCCAGCATAAGTAGCGGGAGTAACACCGGGGAGCTGTTTTTT,CASISSGSNTGELFF
TRBV7-9,TRBD2,TRBJ2-3,NA,TGTGCCAGCAGTCCTCTTGGGGCTAGCGGGCTGAGCACAGATACGCAGTATTTT,CASSPLGASGLSTDTQYF
TRBV2,NA,TRBJ2-5,NA,TGTGCCAGCAGTGGCACCGGAGAGACCCAGTACTTC,CASSGTGETQYF
TRBV7-8,NA,TRBJ2-5,NA,TGTGCCAGCAGCTTCCCAGCCTCAGAGACCCAGTACTTC,CASSFPASETQYF
TRBV29-1,TRBD1,TRBJ1-2,NA,TGCAGCGCCATTACGAAGGACAGGGAAGGCGACTATGGCTACACCTTC,CSAITKDREGDYGYTF
TRBV7-8,TRBD2,TRBJ2-5,NA,TGTGCCAGCAGCCTTGGACTAGCAGCCACACAAGAGACCCAGTACTTC,CASSLGLAATQETQYF
TRBV6-5,NA,TRBJ1-2,NA,TGTGCCAGCAGTTACTCGTTTGGCAGGGGCGGCGGCTACACCTTC,CASSYSFGRGGGYTF
TRBV6-1,NA,TRBJ2-7,few,TGTGCCAGCACCAATTCGGGGGCGGGTGTCGAGCAGTACTTC,CASTNSGAGVEQYF
TRBV7-9,NA,TRBJ2-1,NA,TGTGCCAGCAGCTTGACGGGAAGGACCTACAATGAGCAGTTCTTC,CASSLTGRTYNEQFF
TRBV2,NA,TRBJ2-5,NA,TGTGCCAGCAGCAGCTACAGGGGAGGAGGGGAGACCCAGTACTTC,CASSSYRGGGETQYF
TRBV5-1,NA,TRBJ1-1,NA,TGCGCCAGCAGCTTCACACCGGACACTGAAGCTTTCTTT,CASSFTPDTEAFF
TRBV30,TRBD1,TRBJ1-1,few,TGTGCCTGGAGCCCACAGGGGGTCGGCACTGAAGCTTTCTTT,CAWSPQGVGTEAFF